This T cell receptor (beta chain) originates from a study of beta chain features in type 1 diabetes. Regarding this clone: Its antigen is as yet unknown.

Points from the study as a whole: A moderate, significant TCRB CDR3 shortening appeared in type 1 diabetes across four CD4+ subsets.

Reverse transcribing all isolated RNA meant expressed TCRB transcripts were sequenced. Some clones are missing from TCRdb's copy, which holds only in-frame ones; the method was immunoSEQ multiplex PCR. Among under 850,000 clones listed, around an eighth were seen once. The clonotype comes from a young man with type 1 diabetes. The sample was naive CD4+ T cells from blood.

CDR3 residues: CASSRDGTDTQYF. The CDR3 nucleotides are TGCGCCAGCAGCAGGGACGGCACAGATACGCAGTATTTT. This chain uses TRBV5-1 with TRBJ2-3, with D possibly called TRBD1 or TRBD2 (5 bases each). The germline V gene encodes CDR1 SGHRS and CDR2 YFSETQ. The germline V and J ends were trimmed by 4 bases and 1 base, with 7 bases remaining between them. This CDR3 contains 13 residues. Drawing the rest from reference TRBV5-1 and TRBJ2-3, the complete variable domain is KAGVTQTPRYLIKTRGQQVTLSCSPISGHRSVSWYQQTPGQGLQFLFEYFSETQRNKGNFPGRFSGRQFSNSRSEMNVSTLELGDSALYLCASSRDGTDTQYFGPGTRLTVL.